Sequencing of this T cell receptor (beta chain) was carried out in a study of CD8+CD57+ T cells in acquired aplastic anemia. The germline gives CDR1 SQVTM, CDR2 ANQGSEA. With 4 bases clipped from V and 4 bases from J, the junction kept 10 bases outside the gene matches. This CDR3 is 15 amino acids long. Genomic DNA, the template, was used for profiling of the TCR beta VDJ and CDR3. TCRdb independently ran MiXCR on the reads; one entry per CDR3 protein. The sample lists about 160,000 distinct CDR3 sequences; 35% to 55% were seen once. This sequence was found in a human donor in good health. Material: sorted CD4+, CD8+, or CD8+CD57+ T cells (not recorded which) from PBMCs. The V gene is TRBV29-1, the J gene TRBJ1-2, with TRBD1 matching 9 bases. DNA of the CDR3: TGCAGCGTTGCGCAGGGACAGGGCAAAGTCTATGGCTACACCTTC. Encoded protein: CSVAQGQGKVYGYTF.